These 8 T cell receptor beta chains were sequenced from one sample in a study of T cells in Graves' hyperthyroidism and ophthalmopathy. RNA transcripts served as the template for amplifying TCR beta CDR3 regions. Carried out on the TCR CDR3, a first-round RT-PCR used the HTBI primer set. TCRdb reanalysed the multiplex PCR reads using MiXCR and keeps one entry per CDR3 protein. The data hold fewer than 700,000 distinct CDR3 sequences, with roughly 17% observed a single time. Specimen: blood. These receptors were collected from a woman between 18 and 29 years old with Graves' ophthalmopathy.

The J gene is TRBJ1-4, the V gene TRBV6-9; D is possibly TRBD1 (6 bases). V lost 3 bases and J lost 8, with 16 bases in between. CDR1 is MNHGY, CDR2 SVAAGI, per germline. The CDR3 length is 15 residues. As DNA, the CDR3 is TGTGCCAGCAGTTACTCATGGGGGCTGGAGGAAAAACTGTTTTTT. Its protein product is CASSYSWGLEEKLFF.

This clonotype was seen many times. The chain uses TRBV28 and TRBJ2-1; tentative D call: TRBD1 (6 bases). V lost 7 bases, J lost 4 bases, and 11 bases lay in between. The CDR3 runs 13 residues. CDR1 is MDHEN, CDR2 SYDVKM, per germline. The CDR3 DNA is TGTGCCAGCAAGGGGGACATTTACAATGAGCAGTTCTTC. It is translated as CASKGDIYNEQFF.

This clonotype was counted ten times or more. For the CDR3, the DNA is TGTGCCAGCAGTAACGACCGGGGGAACACCGGGGAGCTGTTTTTT. It is translated as CASSNDRGNTGELFF. The chain is built from TRBV11-2 and TRBJ2-2, with D maybe TRBD2 (5 bases). This CDR3 contains 15 residues. Trimming took 6 bases from V and 1 from J, leaving 12 bases between them. Germline V gene lookup returns CDR1 SGHAT and CDR2 FQNNGV.

In this sample, this clonotype turned up many times. The J gene is TRBJ2-5, the V gene TRBV29-1; possible D gene TRBD1, 6 bases. With 3 bases removed from V and 2 bases from J, the gap between germline ends came to 13 bases. This CDR3 spans 14 amino acids. Germline CDR1 and CDR2: SQVTM and ANQGSEA. The CDR3 region has the DNA TGCAGCGTTGAGCTACAGGGATGGCAAGAGACCCAGTACTTC. It encodes CSVELQGWQETQYF.

There are many counts of this clonotype. The CDR3, as DNA: TGTGCCTGGAGTCGGCGGAGTCACACCGGGGAGCTGTTTTTT. It specifies CAWSRRSHTGELFF. The V call is TRBV30, the J call TRBJ2-2; the D is unclear. The CDR3 has 14 residues. Trimming took 2 bases from V and 3 from J, leaving 10 bases between them. From germline, CDR1 is GTSNPN and CDR2 SVGIG (reference sequence).

Worth noting for this clonotype: A much larger clone sits a single nucleotide away, making a read error possible. The V call is TRBV13, the J call TRBJ1-2; tentatively, D is TRBD1 (5 bases). This CDR3 has 13 residues. From germline, CDR1 is PRHDT and CDR2 FYEKMQ (reference sequence). The CDR3: CASSLGHNYGHTF. CDR3 nucleotide sequence: TGTGCCAGCAGCTTGGGGCATAACTATGGCCACACCTTC. Together with reference TRBV13 and TRBJ1-2, the CDR3 gives the full variable domain: AAGVIQSPRHLIKEKRETATLKCYPIPRHDTVYWYQQGPGQDPQFLISFYEKMQSDKGSIPDRFSAQQFSDYHSELNMSSLELGDSALYFCASSLGHNYGHTFGSGTRLTVV.

This clonotype was observed many times. The chain recombines TRBV14 with TRBJ2-1; 7 nucleotides match TRBD2. This CDR3 contains 18 residues. V trimming: 1 base; J trimming: 6 bases; junction bases outside the gene matches: 15. The germline CDR1 and CDR2 sequences are SGHDN and FVKESK. The chain's CDR3 is CASSQGAWAGEGTNEQFF. CDR3 in DNA: TGTGCCAGCAGCCAAGGAGCCTGGGCGGGGGAGGGAACCAATGAGCAGTTCTTC.

This clonotype has a handful of counts. This chain links TRBV4-1 with TRBJ1-1, with TRBD1 as a possible D gene (6 bases). The CDR3 loop spans 15 amino acids. Germline V gene lookup returns CDR1 MGHRA and CDR2 YSYEKL. The V end lost 7 bases, the J end lost 10 bases, and 25 bases lay between the germline ends. DNA of the CDR3: TGCGCCAGCAAACAAAGGGGCCTTTCGGAGGGGGTAGCTTTCTTT. Amino acid sequence: CASKQRGLSEGVAFF.